This T cell receptor beta chain was recovered during a study of naive and memory T cell subsets. Overall study findings and caveats: Especially in CD8 cells, naive repertoires contained a few larger clonotypes, possibly CD45RA-re-expressing memory cells.

The ends lost 5 bases at V and 0 bases at J; junction bases unmatched: 5. The CDR3 covers 16 residues. Two oligonucleotides, mixed equimolar, formed the beta constant-region primer covering TRBC1 and TRBC2. Nested alpha and beta constant-region primers with the SP2 primer drove four PCR rounds on ligated cDNA. MiXCR was run by TCRdb on the UMI-ligation and nested PCR reads, yielding one entry per CDR3 protein. Of 150,000 or so distinct CDR3 sequences in the sample, 22% were seen once. This clonotype was counted between two and nine times. Its cognate antigen is unknown. The receptor was isolated from a human donor in good health. Material: naive CD4+ T cells from blood. The rearrangement uses TRBV12-3 or TRBV12-4 and TRBJ1-1; 11 nucleotides match TRBD1. CDR3 coding DNA: TGTGCCAGCAGTAAGGGACAGGGGGGTTTGAACACTGAAGCTTTCTTT. Protein sequence: CASSKGQGGLNTEAFF.